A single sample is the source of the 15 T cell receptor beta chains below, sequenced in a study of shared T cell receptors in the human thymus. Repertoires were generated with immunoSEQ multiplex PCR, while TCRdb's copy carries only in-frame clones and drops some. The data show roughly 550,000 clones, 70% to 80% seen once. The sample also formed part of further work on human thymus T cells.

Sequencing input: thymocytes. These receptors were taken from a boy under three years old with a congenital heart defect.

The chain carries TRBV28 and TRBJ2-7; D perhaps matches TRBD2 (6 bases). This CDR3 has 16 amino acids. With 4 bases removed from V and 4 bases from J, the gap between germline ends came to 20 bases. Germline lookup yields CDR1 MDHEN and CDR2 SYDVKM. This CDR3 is CASSSLLHRGGYEQYF. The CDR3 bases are TGTGCCAGCAGTTCCCTACTCCACCGGGGAGGTTACGAGCAGTACTTC.

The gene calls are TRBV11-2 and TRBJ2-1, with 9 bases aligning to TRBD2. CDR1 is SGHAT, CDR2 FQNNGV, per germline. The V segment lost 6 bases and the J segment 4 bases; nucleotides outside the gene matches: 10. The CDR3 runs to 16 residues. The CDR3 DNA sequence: TGTGCCAGCAGACCACGTCTAGCGGGACGGTACAATGAGCAGTTCTTC. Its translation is CASRPRLAGRYNEQFF.

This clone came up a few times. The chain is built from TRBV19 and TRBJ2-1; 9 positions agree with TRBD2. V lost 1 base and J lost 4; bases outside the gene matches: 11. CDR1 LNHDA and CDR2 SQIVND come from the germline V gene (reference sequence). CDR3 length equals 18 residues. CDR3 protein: CASSIGLAGPTKYNEQFF. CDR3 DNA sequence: TGTGCCAGTAGTATAGGGCTAGCGGGACCAACCAAATACAATGAGCAGTTCTTC. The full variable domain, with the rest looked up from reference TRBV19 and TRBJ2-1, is DGGITQSPKYLFRKEGQNVTLSCEQNLNHDAMYWYRQDPGQGLRLIYYSQIVNDFQKGDIAEGYSVSREKKESFPLTVTSAQKNPTAFYLCASSIGLAGPTKYNEQFFGPGTRLTVL.

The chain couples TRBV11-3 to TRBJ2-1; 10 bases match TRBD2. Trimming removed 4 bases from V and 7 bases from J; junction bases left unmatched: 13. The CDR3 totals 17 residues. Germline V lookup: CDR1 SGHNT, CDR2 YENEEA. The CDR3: CASSSRPGLASRNEQFF. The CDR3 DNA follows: TGTGCCAGCAGCTCAAGACCGGGACTAGCGTCGAGGAATGAGCAGTTCTTC. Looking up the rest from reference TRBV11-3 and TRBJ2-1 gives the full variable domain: EAGVVQSPRYKIIEKKQPVAFWCNPISGHNTLYWYLQNLGQGPELLIRYENEEAVDDSQLPKDRFSAERLKGVDSTLKIQPAELGDSAVYLCASSSRPGLASRNEQFFGPGTRLTVL.

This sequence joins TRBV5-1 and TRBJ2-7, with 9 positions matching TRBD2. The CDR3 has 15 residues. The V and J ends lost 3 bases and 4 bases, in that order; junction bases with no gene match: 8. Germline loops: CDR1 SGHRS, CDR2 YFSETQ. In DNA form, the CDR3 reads TGCGCCAGCAGCTGTGCGGGAGGGCCGGAGTACGAGCAGTACTTC. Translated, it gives CASSCAGGPEYEQYF.

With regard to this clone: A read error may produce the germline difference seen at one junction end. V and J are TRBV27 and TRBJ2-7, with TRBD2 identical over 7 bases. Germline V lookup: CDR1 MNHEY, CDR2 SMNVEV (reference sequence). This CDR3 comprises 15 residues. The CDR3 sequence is CASSVTLTSSHEQYF. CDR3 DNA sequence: TGTGCCAGCAGCGTAACTCTGACTAGCTCCCACGAGCAGTACTTC.

The CDR3 DNA follows: TGCGCCAGCAGCTTGGTCCCAGGGGAGGGGTCAAACACTGAAGCTTTCTTT. It yields the protein CASSLVPGEGSNTEAFF. This chain uses TRBV5-1 with TRBJ1-1; D is perhaps TRBD1 (6 bases). V lost 0 bases, J lost 2 bases, and 17 bases lay in between. CDR3 size: 17 residues. Germline V gene sequence: CDR1 SGHRS, CDR2 YFSETQ.

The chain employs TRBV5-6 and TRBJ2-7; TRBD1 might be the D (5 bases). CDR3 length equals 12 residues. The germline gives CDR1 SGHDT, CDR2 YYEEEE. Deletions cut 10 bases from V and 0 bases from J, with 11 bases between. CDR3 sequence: CAPSGFSYEQYF. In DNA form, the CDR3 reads TGTGCCCCCTCAGGGTTCTCCTACGAGCAGTACTTC. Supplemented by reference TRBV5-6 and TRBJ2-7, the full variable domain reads DAGVTQSPTHLIKTRGQQVTLRCSPKSGHDTVSWYQQALGQGPQFIFQYYEEEERQRGNFPDRFSGHQFPNYSSELNVNALLLGDSALYLCAPSGFSYEQYFGPGTRLTVT.

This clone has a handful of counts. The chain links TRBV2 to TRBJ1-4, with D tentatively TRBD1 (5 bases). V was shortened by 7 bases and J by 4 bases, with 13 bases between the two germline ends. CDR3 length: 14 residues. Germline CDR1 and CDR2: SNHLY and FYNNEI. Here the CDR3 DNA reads TGTGCCAGCAACCAGAGGAGGGGTAATGAAAAACTGTTTTTT. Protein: CASNQRRGNEKLFF.

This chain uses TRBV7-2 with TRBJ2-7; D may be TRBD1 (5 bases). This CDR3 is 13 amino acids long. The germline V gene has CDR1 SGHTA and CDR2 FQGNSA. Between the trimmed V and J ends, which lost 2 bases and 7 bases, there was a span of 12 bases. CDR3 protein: CASSLPRAWEQYF. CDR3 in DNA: TGTGCCAGCAGCTTACCCAGGGCTTGGGAGCAGTACTTC.

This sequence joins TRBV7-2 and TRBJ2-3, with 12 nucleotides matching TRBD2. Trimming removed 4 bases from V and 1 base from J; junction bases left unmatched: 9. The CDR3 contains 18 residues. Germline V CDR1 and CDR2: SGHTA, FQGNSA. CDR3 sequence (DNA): TGTGCCAGCAGCTACCAGACTAGCGGGGGACAGTGCACAGATACGCAGTATTTT. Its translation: CASSYQTSGGQCTDTQYF.

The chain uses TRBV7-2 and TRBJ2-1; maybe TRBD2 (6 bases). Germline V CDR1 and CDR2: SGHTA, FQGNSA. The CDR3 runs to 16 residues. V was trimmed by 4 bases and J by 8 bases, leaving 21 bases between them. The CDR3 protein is CASSYWLGGGVDEQFF. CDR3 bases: TGTGCCAGCAGCTATTGGTTGGGGGGTGGGGTCGATGAGCAGTTCTTC.

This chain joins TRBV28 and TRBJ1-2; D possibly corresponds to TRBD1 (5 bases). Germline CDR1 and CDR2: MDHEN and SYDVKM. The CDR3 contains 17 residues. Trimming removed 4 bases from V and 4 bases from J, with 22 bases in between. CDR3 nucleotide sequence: TGTGCCAGCAGTTCCCGGACACCCGCGGCTCCTCTCTATGGCTACACCTTC. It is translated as CASSSRTPAAPLYGYTF.

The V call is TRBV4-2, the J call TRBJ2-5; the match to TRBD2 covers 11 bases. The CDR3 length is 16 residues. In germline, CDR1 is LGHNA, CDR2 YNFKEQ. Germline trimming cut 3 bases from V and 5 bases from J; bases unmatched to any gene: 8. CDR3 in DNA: TGTGCCAGCAGCCAGCCTACTAGCGGGAGAACGGAGACCCAGTACTTC. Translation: CASSQPTSGRTETQYF.

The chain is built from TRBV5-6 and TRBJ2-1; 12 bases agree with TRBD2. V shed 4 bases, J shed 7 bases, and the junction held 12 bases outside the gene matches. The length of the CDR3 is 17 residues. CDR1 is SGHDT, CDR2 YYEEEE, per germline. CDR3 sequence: CASSPGLAGGSENEQFF. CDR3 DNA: TGTGCCAGCAGCCCGGGACTAGCGGGCGGTTCCGAGAATGAGCAGTTCTTC.